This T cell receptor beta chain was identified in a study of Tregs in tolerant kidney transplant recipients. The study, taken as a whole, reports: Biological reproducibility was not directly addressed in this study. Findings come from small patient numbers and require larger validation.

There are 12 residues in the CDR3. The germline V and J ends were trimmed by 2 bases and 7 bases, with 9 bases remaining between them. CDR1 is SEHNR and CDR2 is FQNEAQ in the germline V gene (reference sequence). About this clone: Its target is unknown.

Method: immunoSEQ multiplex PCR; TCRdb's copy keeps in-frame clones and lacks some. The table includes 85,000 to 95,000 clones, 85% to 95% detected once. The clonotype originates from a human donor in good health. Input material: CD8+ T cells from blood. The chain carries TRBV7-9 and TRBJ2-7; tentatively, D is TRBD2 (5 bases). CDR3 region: CASSLTWEEQYF. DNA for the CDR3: TGTGCCAGCAGCTTAACATGGGAGGAGCAGTACTTC.